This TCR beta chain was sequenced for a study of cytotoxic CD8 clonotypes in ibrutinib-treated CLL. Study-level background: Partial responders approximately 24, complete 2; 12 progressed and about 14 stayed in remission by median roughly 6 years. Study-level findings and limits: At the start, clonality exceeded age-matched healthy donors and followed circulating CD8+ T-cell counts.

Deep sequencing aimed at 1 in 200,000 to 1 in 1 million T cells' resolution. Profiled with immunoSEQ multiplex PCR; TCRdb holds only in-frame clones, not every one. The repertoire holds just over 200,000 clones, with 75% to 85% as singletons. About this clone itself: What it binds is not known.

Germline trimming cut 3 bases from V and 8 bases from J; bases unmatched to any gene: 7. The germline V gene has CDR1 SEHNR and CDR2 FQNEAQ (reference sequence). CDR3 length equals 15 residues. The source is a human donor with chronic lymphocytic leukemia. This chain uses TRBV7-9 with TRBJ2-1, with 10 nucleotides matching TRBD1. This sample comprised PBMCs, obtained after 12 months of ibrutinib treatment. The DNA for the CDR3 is TGTGCCAGCAGCTTCCGGGACAGGGGTAACGATGAGCAGTTCTTC. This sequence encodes CASSFRDRGNDEQFF.